This TCR beta chain derives from a study of cytomegalovirus exposure and HLA in healthy donors. A note on this clone: The antigen remains unidentified.

The PCR had 60 Vbeta and 13 Jbeta primers. TCRdb's table, derived via immunoSEQ multiplex PCR, lists solely in-frame clones and lacks some. The sample lists 90,000 to 150,000 clones, more than 60% occurring once. Whole-study results and caveats: Earlier analysis looked at TCR beta V segments, and most were productive about 90% or about 30% of the time.

Among the donors, all were healthy bone marrow donors. The V and J ends lost 2 bases and 4 bases, in that order; junction bases with no gene match: 7. CDR3 size: 18 residues. Germline CDR1 reads ENHRY; CDR2 reads SYGVKD. The rearrangement uses TRBV10-3 and TRBJ2-3, with 15 bases aligning to TRBD2. Source material: PBMCs. The origin of this receptor is a man between 35 and 55 years old in good health and CMV-seropositive. The CDR3 DNA reads TGTGCCATCAGTGAGCTCCGGACTAGCGGGGGGGCTGCAGATACGCAGTATTTT. This codes for CAISELRTSGGAADTQYF.